The 32 T cell receptor beta chains below all came from one sample that was sequenced in a study of T cell responses to AZD1222 COVID-19 vaccine. Clones were read by immunoSEQ multiplex PCR, and TCRdb kept only the in-frame ones, dropping some. The sample has approximately 82,000 clones, about 93% seen once; the top ten hold less than 4%. Sample: peripheral blood, taken 28 days after the second AZD1222 dose. The source of these receptors is an adult who received the AZD1222 COVID-19 vaccine.

This clone was detected only once. The chain carries TRBV27 and TRBJ1-1; 9 bases agree with TRBD1. Germline V gives CDR1 MNHEY, CDR2 SMNVEV (reference sequence). After removal of 8 bases from V and 8 bases from J, the junction contained 6 bases not matched to a gene. CDR3 size: 12 residues. In DNA form, the CDR3 reads TGTGCCAGCGGGGACAGGGATCGGGAAGCTTTCTTT. Translation: CASGDRDREAFF.

The J gene is TRBJ1-1, the V gene TRBV29-1; D unresolved. The CDR3 covers 14 residues. Trimming pared 3 bases from V and 1 base from J, leaving 12 bases between. From germline, CDR1 is SQVTM and CDR2 ANQGSEA. CDR3 loop: CSVDRVTANTEAFF. The CDR3 nucleotides are TGCAGCGTTGACCGAGTTACCGCGAACACTGAAGCTTTCTTT. Variable domain in full (rest from reference TRBV29-1 and TRBJ1-1): SAVISQKPSRDICQRGTSLTIQCQVDSQVTMMFWYRQQPGQSLTLIATANQGSEATYESGFVIDKFPISRPNLTFSTLTVSNMSPEDSSIYLCSVDRVTANTEAFFGQGTRLTVV.

This sequence joins TRBV4-1 and TRBJ2-1; TRBD1 matches at 7 bases. After removal of 6 bases from V and 6 bases from J, the junction contained 11 bases not matched to a gene. The CDR3 has 15 amino acids. The germline V gene has CDR1 MGHRA and CDR2 YSYEKL. CDR3 region: CASSPRGRVGNEQFF. As DNA, the CDR3 is TGCGCCAGCAGTCCAAGGGGGCGCGTCGGCAATGAGCAGTTCTTC.

The chain is built from TRBV28 and TRBJ1-3; TRBD1 matches 7 bases. After removal of 6 bases from V and 4 bases from J, the junction contained 6 bases not matched to a gene. The CDR3 runs to 14 residues. The germline V gene encodes CDR1 MDHEN and CDR2 SYDVKM. The CDR3 DNA is TGTGCCAGCAGCGCAGGGGGTTCGGGAAACACCATATATTTT. The encoded protein is CASSAGGSGNTIYF.

V is TRBV15 and J is TRBJ1-2; the match to TRBD1 covers 7 bases. The CDR3 is 13 residues long. Germline V CDR1 and CDR2: LNHNV, YYDKDF (reference sequence). V lost 5 bases to trimming and J lost 2 bases; unmatched junction nucleotides: 2. The CDR3 loop is CATSPGGNYGYTF. In DNA, the CDR3 is TGTGCCACCAGCCCAGGGGGGAACTATGGCTACACCTTC.

The rearrangement links TRBV6-5 to TRBJ2-1; D is undetermined. Germline CDR1 MNHEY, CDR2 SVGAGI. Trimming took 5 bases from V and 5 from J, leaving 16 bases between them. The CDR3 has 15 residues. CDR3 in DNA: TGTGCCAGCAGTCGACACAACAACGTCCACAATGAGCAGTTCTTC. Its translation is CASSRHNNVHNEQFF.

This clone was picked up one time. V is TRBV6-2 or TRBV6-3 and J is TRBJ1-1, with TRBD1 as a possible D gene (5 bases). With 4 bases removed from V and 3 bases from J, the gap between germline ends came to 9 bases. Germline-derived CDR1 and CDR2 are MNHEY and SVGEGT. The CDR3 spans 13 residues. The DNA for the CDR3 is TGTGCCAGCAGTTCATCAGGGTACACTGAAGCTTTCTTT. It translates to CASSSSGYTEAFF.

This clone was detected once. The rearrangement joins TRBV19 to TRBJ1-2; D call uncertain. V was shortened by 5 bases and J by 5 bases, with 12 bases between the two germline ends. The V gene's germline CDR1 is LNHDA and CDR2 SQIVND (reference sequence). The CDR3 runs to 13 residues. CDR3 sequence: CASSSTALYGYTF. The CDR3 DNA sequence: TGTGCCAGTAGTTCGACGGCCCTTTATGGCTACACCTTC.

The chain recombines TRBV5-1 with TRBJ1-2; the match to TRBD1 covers 8 bases. The junction had 6 bases not matched to a gene; V was cut back by 0 bases and J by 5 bases. The CDR3 runs 15 residues. CDR1 SGHRS and CDR2 YFSETQ come from the germline V gene. The CDR3 reads CASSLGGQGAYGYTF. The CDR3 DNA reads as TGCGCCAGCAGCTTGGGAGGACAGGGTGCGTATGGCTACACCTTC.

V gene TRBV30 combines with J gene TRBJ2-7; D possibly corresponds to TRBD1 (6 bases). The ends were cut back, 7 bases at V and 2 bases at J, with 15 bases in the middle. Per germline, CDR1 GTSNPN and CDR2 SVGIG (reference sequence). The CDR3 runs to 13 residues. The CDR3 region is CASRSQGTYEQYF. CDR3 bases: TGTGCCTCGCGGTCACAGGGTACCTACGAGCAGTACTTC.

The V and J genes are TRBV4-3 and TRBJ2-3; D is undetermined. The CDR3 is made up of 14 amino acids. Trimming cost V 3 bases and J 3 bases, with 10 bases left between them. In germline, CDR1 is LGHNA, CDR2 YSLEER. DNA of the CDR3: TGCGCCAGCAGCCACCTCGACTCTACAGATACGCAGTATTTT. Protein sequence: CASSHLDSTDTQYF.

The chain combines TRBV6-5 with TRBJ1-6, with unresolved D. Germline V gene data show CDR1 as MNHEY and CDR2 as SVGAGI. The V end lost 6 bases, the J end lost 9 bases, and 18 bases lay between the germline ends. CDR3 length: 15 residues. The CDR3 protein is CASRPPGSFSSPLHF. The CDR3 coding sequence is TGTGCCAGCAGGCCACCGGGATCCTTTAGTTCACCCCTCCACTTT.

The rearrangement joins TRBV11-1 to TRBJ1-1, with D uncertain. The germline gives CDR1 SGHAT, CDR2 FQDESV (reference sequence). The CDR3 sequence is 14 residues long. With 0 bases removed from V and 4 bases from J, the gap between germline ends came to 9 bases. The CDR3 spells CASSLAGFITEAFF. In nucleotides, the CDR3 is TGTGCCAGCAGCTTAGCAGGGTTTATCACTGAAGCTTTCTTT.

V and J are TRBV24-1 and TRBJ1-2; 7 nucleotides agree with TRBD1. CDR3 length: 16 residues. J lost 11 bases, V lost 2 bases, and 16 bases had no gene match. In germline, CDR1 is KGHDR, CDR2 SFDVKD. The CDR3 reads CATSDSTGRPPLRYTF. CDR3 DNA sequence: TGTGCCACCAGTGATTCGACAGGGAGGCCCCCTCTCCGTTACACCTTC.

The rearrangement links TRBV5-5 to TRBJ2-3, with 7 bases aligning to TRBD1. The CDR3 sequence is 15 residues long. The V gene end was trimmed by 5 bases and the J gene end by 3 bases; junction bases not matched to a gene: 9. In germline, CDR1 is SGHKS, CDR2 YYEKEE (reference sequence). The CDR3 sequence: CASRPTDRVTDTQYF. CDR3 in DNA: TGTGCCAGCAGGCCGACCGACAGGGTGACAGATACGCAGTATTTT.

The chain employs TRBV5-6 and TRBJ1-1; D is undetermined. CDR1 is SGHDT and CDR2 is YYEEEE in the germline V gene. V lost 2 bases and J 0 bases, leaving 11 bases between the germline ends. This CDR3 region has 15 residues. CDR3 amino acids: CASSFPTDLNTEAFF. The CDR3 nucleotides read TGTGCCAGCAGCTTCCCAACGGACCTGAACACTGAAGCTTTCTTT.

The chain carries TRBV2 and TRBJ1-5; D perhaps matches TRBD1 (5 bases). This CDR3 has 13 residues. The germline V gene has CDR1 SNHLY and CDR2 FYNNEI. V was pared by 7 bases and J by 6 bases, with 13 bases between. The CDR3 DNA reads TGTGCCAGCACTGGGGGTGAAAGTCAGCCCCAGCATTTT. This sequence encodes CASTGGESQPQHF.

The rearrangement joins TRBV2 to TRBJ1-1, with D uncertain. CDR3 size: 13 residues. The V and J ends lost 1 base and 9 bases respectively, with 12 bases between them. Germline CDR1 SNHLY, CDR2 FYNNEI. The CDR3, as DNA: TGTGCCAGCAGTGAAGGATCGGGCCGTCAAGCTTTCTTT. It is translated as CASSEGSGRQAFF.

J is TRBJ1-1 and V is TRBV29-1, with D unresolved. Germline CDR1 reads SQVTM; CDR2 reads ANQGSEA. Trimming removed 3 bases from V and 4 bases from J, with 15 bases in between. CDR3 length: 14 amino acids. The CDR3 coding sequence is TGCAGCGTTGATTCCAGGCGAGTCGGCACTGAAGCTTTCTTT. It encodes CSVDSRRVGTEAFF.

This chain uses TRBV21-1 with TRBJ2-7; the table assigns TRBD1, which was not confirmed against the DNA. TRBV21-1 represents a pseudogene. The CDR3 totals 15 residues. The CDR3, as DNA: TGTGCCAGCAGCCTCCGGACAGGGGGCTGCTACGAGCAGTACTTC. Translated: CASSLRTGGCYEQYF.

The V gene is TRBV24-1, the J gene TRBJ2-1, with D perhaps matching TRBD1 or TRBD2 (5 bases each). The CDR3 loop spans 15 amino acids. CDR1 and CDR2 (germline): KGHDR, SFDVKD. The V and J ends lost 5 bases and 5 bases respectively, with 15 bases between them. CDR3 bases: TGTGCCACCAGTGCCGCCCGGGACGGAAACAATGAGCAGTTCTTC. Protein product: CATSAARDGNNEQFF.

The CDR3 coding sequence is TGTGCCAGCTCACGGTCGAACACTGAAGCTTTCTTT. Translation: CASSRSNTEAFF. The chain couples TRBV18 to TRBJ1-1; D is unclear. The V and J ends lost 4 bases and 1 base respectively, with 4 bases between them. CDR1 is KGHSH, CDR2 LQKENI, per germline. This CDR3 spans 12 amino acids.

V is TRBV5-1 and J is TRBJ1-1; D perhaps matches TRBD1 (5 bases). The germline V gene encodes CDR1 SGHRS and CDR2 YFSETQ. This CDR3 comprises 14 residues. The V end lost 5 bases, the J end lost 1 base, and 12 bases lay between the germline ends. The CDR3 bases are TGCGCCAGCAGTCGTGACAGCAAGAACACTGAAGCTTTCTTT. It translates to CASSRDSKNTEAFF.

As DNA, the CDR3 is TGTGCCAGCAGTTTCGGGACAGGGGGTAGGGCTGAAGCTTTCTTT. As protein: CASSFGTGGRAEAFF. J is TRBJ1-1 and V is TRBV27, with TRBD1 matching 11 bases. V was clipped by 3 bases and J by 6 bases; unmatched bases: 6. Germline V gene data show CDR1 as MNHEY and CDR2 as SMNVEV (reference sequence). This CDR3 has 15 residues.

The chain carries TRBV7-2 and TRBJ2-1; D gene ambiguous. The CDR3 runs to 12 residues. Trimming pared 5 bases from V and 9 bases from J, leaving 11 bases between. Germline CDR1 SGHTA, CDR2 FQGNSA. The CDR3 region is CASSPQTREQFF. In nucleotides, the CDR3 is TGTGCCAGCAGCCCACAGACTCGTGAGCAGTTCTTC.

The chain uses TRBV7-3 and TRBJ2-3; 9 bases agree with TRBD2. Unmatched junction bases numbered 4, after V lost 2 bases and J lost 4 bases. Looked up from germline, CDR1 is SGHTA and CDR2 is FQGTGA. The CDR3 is 15 residues long. CDR3 nucleotides: TGTGCCAGCAGCTTAGGGACTAGCCCCGCAGATACGCAGTATTTT. Encoded protein: CASSLGTSPADTQYF.

This clone has just one count. The chain is built from TRBV6-5 and TRBJ1-1; no reliable D call. From germline, CDR1 is MNHEY and CDR2 SVGAGI. This CDR3 has 14 amino acids. The germline V and J ends were trimmed by 0 bases and 8 bases, with 13 bases remaining between them. The CDR3 is CASSYSIPQVEAFF. In DNA form, the CDR3 reads TGTGCCAGCAGTTACTCGATTCCCCAGGTCGAAGCTTTCTTT.

This clone has only one observation. V is TRBV20-1 and J is TRBJ1-1; unclear D gene. Deletions cut 5 bases from V and 5 bases from J, with 9 bases between. From germline, CDR1 is DFQATT and CDR2 SNEGSKA (reference sequence). There are 11 residues in the CDR3. The CDR3 spells CSAPGRTEAFF. In DNA form, the CDR3 reads TGCAGTGCTCCCGGTCGTACTGAAGCTTTCTTT.

This chain connects TRBV3-1 (or the pseudogene TRBV3-2) to TRBJ1-2; no firm D call. The CDR3 is 13 residues long. V was clipped by 0 bases and J by 4 bases, with 6 bases between them. CDR1 is LGHDT, CDR2 YNNKEL, per germline (reference sequence). CDR3 coding DNA: TGTGCCAGCAGCCAAGATCCGAGCTATGGCTACACCTTC. This translates into CASSQDPSYGYTF.

This clone was detected only once. The chain combines TRBV7-3 with TRBJ1-5; a weak D match, TRBD1 (5 bases). Germline assignment: CDR1 SGHTA and CDR2 FQGTGA. V lost 4 bases and J 0 bases, leaving 25 bases between the germline ends. This CDR3 has 20 residues. CDR3 protein: CASSSRGYTTGRNSNQPQHF. The CDR3 bases are TGTGCCAGCAGCTCTCGGGGATACACCACAGGACGCAATAGCAATCAGCCCCAGCATTTT.

This clone was seen more than once but under ten times. The CDR3 DNA is TGTGCTAGTGGTTTGAGGGCCGGGGATACTGAAGCTTTCTTT. Translating it yields CASGLRAGDTEAFF. The chain joins TRBV12-5 to TRBJ1-1; no clear D. V was clipped by 2 bases and J by 5 bases, with 12 bases between them. The CDR3 runs 14 residues. CDR1 and CDR2 from the germline V gene are LGHNT and FRNRAP. The entire variable domain, with the rest obtained from reference TRBV12-5 and TRBJ1-1, is as follows: DARVTQTPRHKVTEMGQEVTMRCQPILGHNTVFWYRQTMMQGLELLAYFRNRAPLDDSGMPKDRFSAEMPDATLATLKIQPSEPRDSAVYFCASGLRAGDTEAFFGQGTRLTVV.

The chain recombines TRBV7-2 with TRBJ1-3, with unresolved D. The germline V gene has CDR1 SGHTA and CDR2 FQGNSA. Trimming shortened V by 2 bases and J by 3 bases, and 8 bases separated the two germline ends. The CDR3 extends over 14 amino acids. This CDR3 reads CASSLKVDGNTIYF. The CDR3 coding sequence is TGTGCCAGCAGCTTAAAGGTGGATGGAAACACCATATATTTT.